The sequence of this T cell receptor beta chain was determined in a study of CD8 T cells in Susac syndrome (dated 2019 in TCRdb). Broadly, across the study: Repertoire sequencing was used to test whether CD8+ T cell activation and differentiation in Susac syndrome was antigen driven. The clonality of the CD8+ T cell repertoire was compared across approximately 11 healthy donors, around 14 Susac syndrome patients and 15 multiple sclerosis patients. Paper-wide results and their limitations: The study acknowledged that relatively few individuals were included in the TCR sequencing and HLA analysis.

With respect to this clonotype: Its antigen remains unidentified. The junction departs from germline at one end; a sequencing error may be responsible.

Peripheral blood CD8+ and CD4+ T cells from healthy donors, Susac syndrome patients and multiple sclerosis patients were profiled by high-throughput TCR beta sequencing. The multiple sclerosis controls were treatment-naive patients whose relapsing-remitting disease, either stable or active, fulfilled the revised McDonald criteria. Bulk CD8+ and CD4+ T cells were purified magnetically by negative isolation, whereas CD8+ TEMRA cells were enriched by FACS. Blood was drawn into EDTA tubes, processed within 24 hours, and PBMCs were isolated by density gradient centrifugation. PBMCs intended for TCR sequencing were cryopreserved in liquid nitrogen and thawed later in a water bath at 37 degrees C. A purity of at least 90% was achieved for sorted or isolated CD4+, CD8+ and CD8+ TEMRA cells. RNA was extracted using the RNeasy kit, and about 0.45 to 1 microgram was reverse transcribed with random hexamers. The immunoSEQ multiplex PCR assay, covering 54 Vbeta and 13 Jbeta segments, was used to amplify TCR beta CDR3 regions. PCR amplification bias was corrected by using a synthetic template baseline for primer optimization and computational correction. The study's own analysis went as follows. Only productive sequences were kept, with reads annotated to V, D and J genes according to IMGT and analyzed in immunoSEQ Analyzer. Clonality was calculated as one minus the Shannon entropy normalized by log2 of the number of productive unique sequences. For each patient and control, public and private clones were evaluated within the 100 most prevalent clones. A clone was defined as Susac-specific if it was absent from the healthy and MS cohorts, from roughly 1,000 published viral clones and from other ImmuneACCESS disease sequences. TCRdb passed the public sequencing reads through fastp at Q25 and MiXCR, retaining productive beta sequences. Every entry covers one CDR3 protein and lists the most common genes and DNA from its rows. The V and J calls, along with clone size, are taken from TCRdb and not from the paper's own processing. The sample data list almost 450,000 distinct CDR3 sequences, and approximately 89% of these were observed just once. Of the sample, about 0.12% falls within the top ten clones.

From the germline V gene, CDR1 is SQVTM and CDR2 is ANQGSEA. The CDR3 runs 11 amino acids, cysteine and phenylalanine included. Solely the CDR3 DNA is kept, with 33 bases framed from the first base. Recombination linked TRBV29-1 to TRBJ1-1; the D segment cannot be called with confidence. The sample consisted of CD8+ T cells from PBMCs. This receptor was obtained from a human donor with multiple sclerosis. In nucleotides, the sequence is TGCAGCGTGGAAGGGCCCACTGAAGCTTTCTTT. This encodes CSVEGPTEAFF.